This is a list of T cell receptor beta chains from one sample in a study of radiotherapy plus CTLA-4 blockade in lung cancer. Clones were read by immunoSEQ multiplex PCR, and TCRdb kept only the in-frame ones, dropping some. The table shows 40,000 to 45,000 clones, with over 60% occurring only once. Sequenced material: peripheral blood, taken from a patient treated with radiotherapy plus ipilimumab. These receptors were collected from a human donor with non-small cell lung cancer who had a partial response to radiotherapy plus ipilimumab. Both conserved end residues are part of each CDR3. Fields, in order: J gene, CDR3 length, V gene, clone size, D gene, CDR3 DNA, CDR3 protein. D genes are given only for firm matches. Size is stated for part of the rows, as once, few or many counts, or as a class when the clone is expanded.

J: TRBJ2-7
length: 14
V: TRBV6-1
size: NA
D: NA
DNA: TGTGCCAGCAGTGCTAGGCAGAGCTCCTACGAGCAGTACTTC
CDR3: CASSARQSSYEQYF

J: TRBJ1-2
length: 14
V: TRBV29-1
size: NA
D: NA
DNA: TGCAGCTTCCGTCCCGGCGGATCTAACTATGGCTACACCTTC
CDR3: CSFRPGGSNYGYTF

J: TRBJ2-1
length: 17
V: TRBV5-8
size: few
D: TRBD2
DNA: TGTGCCAGCAGCTTGGGATCGTGGGGACTAGCGGGTAATGAGCAGTTCTTC
CDR3: CASSLGSWGLAGNEQFF

J: TRBJ2-3
length: 13
V: TRBV19
size: NA
D: TRBD2
DNA: TGTGCCAGTAGCAAGCGGGAGGGGGATACGCAGTATTTT
CDR3: CASSKREGDTQYF

J: TRBJ2-2
length: 16
V: TRBV5-6
size: NA
D: NA
DNA: TGTGCCAGCAGCTCGCGGCTAGAAGCGAACACCGGGGAGCTGTTTTTT
CDR3: CASSSRLEANTGELFF

J: TRBJ2-3
length: 13
V: TRBV5-1
size: once
D: NA
DNA: TGCGCCAGTGTCCTAGATAACACAGATACGCAGTATTTT
CDR3: CASVLDNTDTQYF

J: TRBJ2-7
length: 14
V: TRBV7-2
size: NA
D: TRBD2
DNA: TGTGCCAGCAGCTTAGTAGCGGGGTCCTACGAGCAGTACTTC
CDR3: CASSLVAGSYEQYF

J: TRBJ1-1
length: 15
V: TRBV7-8
size: NA
D: NA
DNA: TGTGCCAGCAGCTCCCGACAGGATGTCGGCACTGAAGCTTTCTTT
CDR3: CASSSRQDVGTEAFF

J: TRBJ2-1
length: 16
V: TRBV27
size: NA
D: TRBD2
DNA: TGTGCCAGCAGTTTGGCAGCGGGGGGGATATACAATGAGCAGTTCTTC
CDR3: CASSLAAGGIYNEQFF

J: TRBJ2-1
length: 16
V: TRBV9
size: once
D: TRBD2
DNA: TGTGCCAGCAGCGTAGAGGCAGGGACTAGCGGGAGGGAGCAGTTCTTC
CDR3: CASSVEAGTSGREQFF

J: TRBJ2-1
length: 15
V: TRBV18
size: NA
D: TRBD1
DNA: TGTGCCAGCTCACCAACGGACAGGGCAGGCAATGAGCAGTTCTTC
CDR3: CASSPTDRAGNEQFF

J: TRBJ2-7
length: 12
V: TRBV7-2
size: medium-sized
D: NA
DNA: TGTGCCAGTGCCCGTGACACCTACGAGCAGTACTTC
CDR3: CASARDTYEQYF

J: TRBJ2-5
length: 18
V: TRBV7-2
size: NA
D: NA
DNA: TGTGCCAGCAGCTTTGGGGGCAGCTCTTTCCCAGCCCAAGAGACCCAGTACTTC
CDR3: CASSFGGSSFPAQETQYF

J: TRBJ2-7
length: 11
V: TRBV30
size: NA
D: NA
DNA: TGTGCCTGGAGCGAAGCCCACGAGCAGTACTTC
CDR3: CAWSEAHEQYF

J: TRBJ2-5
length: 13
V: TRBV19
size: NA
D: TRBD2
DNA: TGTGCCAGTAGGGGACTAGTTCTCGAGACCCAGTACTTC
CDR3: CASRGLVLETQYF

J: TRBJ2-3
length: 15
V: TRBV7-3
size: once
D: TRBD2
DNA: TGTGCCAGCGGAGCCGGGACTAGTAGCACAGATACGCAGTATTTT
CDR3: CASGAGTSSTDTQYF

J: TRBJ2-1
length: 16
V: TRBV5-1
size: NA
D: TRBD1
DNA: TGCGCCAGCAGCTTTCCGGACAGGGGCCCCTACAATGAGCAGTTCTTC
CDR3: CASSFPDRGPYNEQFF

J: TRBJ1-1
length: 13
V: TRBV19
size: NA
D: NA
DNA: TGTGCCAGTAGGACCCCGGGGTCCCGTGAAGCTTTCTTT
CDR3: CASRTPGSREAFF

J: TRBJ1-2
length: 14
V: TRBV14
size: NA
D: TRBD1
DNA: TGTGCCAGCAGCAAGACGACAGGGGTAAATGGCTACACCTTC
CDR3: CASSKTTGVNGYTF

J: TRBJ2-1
length: 16
V: TRBV4-3
size: NA
D: NA
DNA: TGCGCCAGCAGCCATCCCGCGGAGAGCTCCTACAATGAGCAGTTCTTC
CDR3: CASSHPAESSYNEQFF

J: TRBJ2-7
length: 13
V: TRBV2
size: NA
D: TRBD2
DNA: TGTGCCGGAACTAGCGGCGGACTCGCGGAGCAGTACTTC
CDR3: CAGTSGGLAEQYF

J: TRBJ2-3
length: 18
V: TRBV11-2
size: NA
D: TRBD2
DNA: TGTGCCAGCAGCTTAACCCTCGGGGCTAGCGGGGGAGAAGATACGCAGTATTTT
CDR3: CASSLTLGASGGEDTQYF

J: TRBJ2-3
length: 13
V: TRBV29-1
size: NA
D: NA
DNA: TGCAGCGTTGAAGATTCAGTCACAGATACGCAGTATTTT
CDR3: CSVEDSVTDTQYF

J: TRBJ1-2
length: 13
V: TRBV7-2
size: NA
D: NA
DNA: TGTGCCAGCAGCTTATCCAGGGAAGATGGCTACACCTTC
CDR3: CASSLSREDGYTF

J: TRBJ2-2
length: 18
V: TRBV4-2
size: NA
D: TRBD2
DNA: TGTGCCAGCAGCCAAGCGGGTGGCGGGGGGCCGGACACCGGGGAGCTGTTTTTT
CDR3: CASSQAGGGGPDTGELFF

J: TRBJ2-5
length: 15
V: TRBV19
size: once
D: TRBD2
DNA: TGTGCCAGTAGCGTAGCGGGGGTCGTCCAAGAGACCCAGTACTTC
CDR3: CASSVAGVVQETQYF

J: TRBJ2-7
length: 14
V: TRBV7-2
size: NA
D: NA
DNA: TGTGCCAGCAGCTTATCAGGGGCCCACGTGGAGCAGTACTTC
CDR3: CASSLSGAHVEQYF

J: TRBJ1-2
length: 13
V: TRBV6-5
size: NA
D: TRBD1
DNA: TGTGCCAGCAGTCGACAGGGGAAAGATGGCTACACCTTC
CDR3: CASSRQGKDGYTF

J: TRBJ1-2
length: 14
V: TRBV27
size: once
D: TRBD1
DNA: TGTGCCAGCAGTCACCGGGACAGGGTTCATGGCTACACCTTC
CDR3: CASSHRDRVHGYTF

J: TRBJ1-2
length: 13
V: TRBV9
size: few
D: NA
DNA: TGTGCCAGCAGTCCCGACATAAACTATGGCTACACCTTC
CDR3: CASSPDINYGYTF

J: TRBJ1-4
length: 14
V: TRBV5-1
size: few
D: NA
DNA: TGCGCCAGCAAAGTGCTAGAGGGCTCTGAAAAACTGTTTTTT
CDR3: CASKVLEGSEKLFF

J: TRBJ2-5
length: 14
V: TRBV30
size: NA
D: TRBD1
DNA: TGTGCCTGGAGTCTGGACAGGAAGAAAGAGACCCAGTACTTC
CDR3: CAWSLDRKKETQYF

J: TRBJ1-2
length: 14
V: TRBV6-6
size: NA
D: NA
DNA: TGTGCCAGCAGTTACTACGAGTCGTCCTATGGCTACACCTTC
CDR3: CASSYYESSYGYTF

J: TRBJ1-2
length: 16
V: TRBV7-2
size: NA
D: NA
DNA: TGTGCCAGCAGCTCCGTAACAGGGATCGGTTGGGGCGGCTACACCTTC
CDR3: CASSSVTGIGWGGYTF

J: TRBJ1-4
length: 14
V: TRBV6-1
size: NA
D: NA
DNA: TGTGCCAGCAGTACGGGGGGAACTAATGAAAAACTGTTTTTT
CDR3: CASSTGGTNEKLFF

J: TRBJ1-5
length: 13
V: TRBV7-8
size: few
D: NA
DNA: TGTGCCAGCAGCTTAGAACGAGGGGGGCCCCAGCATTTT
CDR3: CASSLERGGPQHF

J: TRBJ2-2
length: 16
V: TRBV11-1
size: NA
D: NA
DNA: TGTGCCAGCAGCCCATCCTGGGGGGGGGCGTCCGGGGAGCTGTTTTTT
CDR3: CASSPSWGGASGELFF

J: TRBJ2-7
length: 15
V: TRBV6-6
size: few
D: TRBD1
DNA: TGTGCCAGCAGTTTCTCGACAGGGGTAATCGACGAGCAGTACTTC
CDR3: CASSFSTGVIDEQYF

J: TRBJ2-1
length: 12
V: TRBV2
size: NA
D: NA
DNA: TGTGCCAGCAGTGATCGGGGTACCAATCAGTTCTTC
CDR3: CASSDRGTNQFF

J: TRBJ2-1
length: 14
V: TRBV5-1
size: NA
D: NA
DNA: TGCGCCAGCAGCGGAGCCGGGGGCTACAATGAGCAGTTCTTC
CDR3: CASSGAGGYNEQFF

J: TRBJ2-1
length: 19
V: TRBV5-6
size: few
D: TRBD2
DNA: TGTGCCAGCAGCACTGGCGGACTAGCGGGAGGAAGGCCCCGCAATGAGCAGTTCTTC
CDR3: CASSTGGLAGGRPRNEQFF